A single sample gave rise to the 18 T cell receptor beta chains below, sequenced in a study of blood T cell repertoires in COVID-19. Sequencing was performed with immunoSEQ multiplex PCR; in TCRdb, only in-frame clones are kept and a portion is missing. The sample lists about 88,000 clones, 72% occurring once. Sequencing used peripheral blood. The receptors here all came from a woman aged 60-70 years in a cohort sampled during active or convalescent COVID-19.

V and J are TRBV6-2 or TRBV6-3 and TRBJ1-1; D is ambiguous. V shed 0 bases and J shed 7 bases, with 15 bases lying between them. This CDR3 spans 15 amino acids. Looked up from germline, CDR1 is MNHEY and CDR2 is SVGEGT. CDR3 residues: CASSYSFGIAGEAFF. The CDR3 bases are TGTGCCAGCAGTTACTCGTTTGGGATTGCGGGTGAAGCTTTCTTT.

This chain connects TRBV9 to TRBJ1-3; possibly TRBD1 for D (6 bases). Trimming removed 0 bases at V and 7 bases at J, with 20 bases between. Germline assignment: CDR1 SGDLS and CDR2 YYNGEE. The CDR3 has 17 residues. The CDR3 DNA reads TGTGCCAGCAGCGTAGGGCGCAACACAGCCACAGGGAACACCATATATTTT. It is translated as CASSVGRNTATGNTIYF.

This clone has just one count. The rearrangement links TRBV30 to TRBJ1-5; D is undetermined. V lost 1 base and J 2 bases, leaving 6 bases between the germline ends. The germline V gene encodes CDR1 GTSNPN and CDR2 SVGIG (reference sequence). CDR3 length equals 13 residues. CDR3 in DNA: TGTGCCTGGAGTGGGGAGGGCAATCAGCCCCAGCATTTT. Encoded protein: CAWSGEGNQPQHF.

CDR3 in amino acids: CASSANLYRTYEQYF. The CDR3 bases are TGTGCCAGCAGTGCTAATCTGTACAGAACTTACGAGCAGTACTTC. The rearrangement uses TRBV2 and TRBJ2-7; D is unclear. Trimming shortened V by 4 bases and J by 4 bases, and 17 bases separated the two germline ends. Germline CDR1 SNHLY, CDR2 FYNNEI. This CDR3 is 15 amino acids long.

The rearrangement uses TRBV27 and TRBJ2-5, with D possibly matching TRBD2 (7 bases). This CDR3 region has 16 residues. The V gene lost 2 bases and the J gene lost 4 bases, with 17 bases spanning the gap. Germline assignment: CDR1 MNHEY and CDR2 SMNVEV (reference sequence). Here the CDR3 reads CASSLGLGGQVETQYF. CDR3 DNA sequence: TGTGCCAGCAGTTTAGGTCTCGGGGGGCAGGTAGAGACCCAGTACTTC.

V usage is TRBV7-6 and J usage is TRBJ2-7; 7 nucleotides line up with TRBD2. Germline CDR1 and CDR2: SGHVS and FNYEAQ. The CDR3 consists of 17 residues. The junction had 14 bases not matched to a gene; V was cut back by 2 bases and J by 4 bases. Written as DNA, the CDR3 is TGTGCCAGCAGCTTACGCCCCGAACTAGCGACTGTATACGAGCAGTACTTC. Its protein is CASSLRPELATVYEQYF. The full variable domain, its missing parts supplied by reference TRBV7-6 and TRBJ2-7, is GAGVSQSPRYKVTKRGQDVALRCDPISGHVSLYWYRQALGQGPEFLTYFNYEAQQDKSGLPNDRFSAERPEGSISTLTIQRTEQRDSAMYRCASSLRPELATVYEQYFGPGTRLTVT.

CDR3 region: CASSGGQGRSYNEQFF. CDR3 sequence (DNA): TGCGCCAGCAGCGGAGGACAGGGAAGGTCCTACAATGAGCAGTTCTTC. The chain joins TRBV5-1 to TRBJ2-1, with 8 bases aligning to TRBD1. The CDR3 is 16 residues long. V was pared by 4 bases and J by 1 base, with 7 bases of the junction left unmatched. Germline assignment: CDR1 SGHRS and CDR2 YFSETQ.

The rearrangement uses TRBV7-9 and TRBJ2-7; 8 nucleotides line up with TRBD2. CDR1 is SEHNR and CDR2 is FQNEAQ in the germline V gene (reference sequence). The CDR3 has 14 residues. V lost 0 bases, J lost 3 bases, and 1 base stayed unmatched. CDR3: CASSLAGGVYEQYF. CDR3 bases: TGTGCCAGCAGCTTAGCCGGGGGGGTCTACGAGCAGTACTTC.

The chain combines TRBV6-6 with TRBJ1-3; possible D gene TRBD1, 5 bases. The V and J ends lost 3 bases and 0 bases respectively, with 9 bases between them. Germline-derived CDR1 and CDR2 are MNHNY and SVGAGI (reference sequence). The CDR3 covers 15 residues. The CDR3 DNA reads as TGTGCCAGCAGTTATGACAGCTTCTCTGGAAACACCATATATTTT. It codes for CASSYDSFSGNTIYF.

This clone was observed a few times. The rearrangement links TRBV13 to TRBJ1-5; D gene ambiguous. V was clipped by 0 bases and J by 4 bases, with 7 bases between them. The CDR3 is 14 amino acids. CDR1 PRHDT and CDR2 FYEKMQ come from the germline V gene (reference sequence). The CDR3 is CASSLGQLNQPQHF. CDR3 in DNA: TGTGCCAGCAGCTTAGGACAGCTAAATCAGCCCCAGCATTTT.

This clone was seen more than once but under ten times. The chain couples TRBV7-2 to TRBJ2-1; TRBD2 matches 14 bases. From germline, CDR1 is SGHTA and CDR2 FQGNSA. The V gene end was trimmed by 4 bases and the J gene end by 7 bases; junction bases not matched to a gene: 6. The CDR3 extends over 16 amino acids. Here the CDR3 DNA reads TGTGCCAGCAGCTCACGACTAGCGGGGGGGCGAAATGAGCAGTTCTTC. It codes for CASSSRLAGGRNEQFF.

This rearrangement joins TRBV28 to TRBJ2-3; no clear D gene. Trimming stripped 8 bases from V and 3 bases from J, with 6 bases between. The CDR3 contains 11 residues. Germline CDR1 is MDHEN and CDR2 is SYDVKM. Written as DNA, the CDR3 is TGTGCCAGCGGGCAGACAGATACGCAGTATTTT. The encoded protein is CASGQTDTQYF.

V gene TRBV7-9 combines with J gene TRBJ2-2; 12 bases map to TRBD1. CDR1 and CDR2 from the germline V gene are SEHNR and FQNEAQ (reference sequence). This CDR3 has 18 residues. The V and J ends lost 6 bases and 4 bases, in that order; junction bases with no gene match: 12. CDR3 loop: CASRAPGQGARSTGELFF. In nucleotides, the CDR3 is TGTGCCAGCAGGGCACCGGGACAGGGGGCGCGAAGCACCGGGGAGCTGTTTTTT. Based on the CDR3 plus reference TRBV7-9 and TRBJ2-2, the full variable domain is DTGVSQNPRHKITKRGQNVTFRCDPISEHNRLYWYRQTLGQGPEFLTYFQNEAQLEKSRLLSDRFSAERPKGSFSTLEIQRTEQGDSAMYLCASRAPGQGARSTGELFFGEGSRLTVL.

On this clone: Since no conserved phenylalanine or tryptophan closes the CDR3, a read error is the likely cause. Because the CDR3's place on the DNA is in doubt, the DNA is left out and the CDR3 is given as listed by TCRdb. The V call is TRBV21-1, the J call TRBJ2-7; the table gives TRBD2 as D, unverified against the DNA. TRBV21-1 is a listed pseudogene. The CDR3 region is 9 residues in length, termini included. The CDR3 loop reads CASSKGGGP.

CDR3 nucleotide sequence: TGTGCCAGCAGCTTCGGGGGGGGGCAGGCCTCCGGGAATTCACCCCTCCACTTT. Amino acid sequence: CASSFGGGQASGNSPLHF. V and J are TRBV7-9 and TRBJ1-6; a weak D match, TRBD1 (6 bases). V lost 3 bases, J lost 7 bases, and 22 bases lay in between. The CDR3 sequence is 18 residues long. CDR1 and CDR2 from the germline V gene are SEHNR and FQNEAQ (reference sequence).

The chain recombines TRBV4-1 with TRBJ1-5; D gene unclear. Trimming removed 0 bases from V and 5 bases from J, with 8 bases in between. The CDR3 length is 14 residues. Germline V gives CDR1 MGHRA, CDR2 YSYEKL. CDR3 amino acids: CASSQDPNYQPQHF. In nucleotides, the CDR3 is TGCGCCAGCAGCCAAGATCCCAACTATCAGCCCCAGCATTTT.

This chain connects TRBV6-2 or TRBV6-3 to TRBJ2-7; D gene unclear. Trimming stripped 3 bases from V and 2 bases from J, with 11 bases between. Germline loops: CDR1 MNHEY, CDR2 SVGEGT. The CDR3 length is 14 residues. The chain's CDR3 is CASSYPGLAYEQYF. CDR3 coding DNA: TGTGCCAGCAGTTATCCAGGTTTGGCCTACGAGCAGTACTTC.

The chain couples TRBV5-1 to TRBJ2-2; 7 nucleotides align to TRBD1. Germline loops: CDR1 SGHRS, CDR2 YFSETQ. CDR3 length: 14 amino acids. Trimming cost V 7 bases and J 4 bases; bases outside gene matches: 7. CDR3 sequence: CASSNRGFTGELFF. The DNA for the CDR3 is TGCGCCAGCTCCAACAGGGGATTCACCGGGGAGCTGTTTTTT.